This TCR beta chain was retrieved from a study of cytomegalovirus exposure and HLA in healthy donors. Notes on this clone: Its cognate antigen is unknown.

V was cut by 5 bases and J by 6 bases, with 11 bases left in between. This CDR3 has 13 residues. Germline CDR1 reads MNHEY; CDR2 reads SVGAGI. PCR employed 60 Vbeta and 13 Jbeta primers. Method: immunoSEQ multiplex PCR; TCRdb's copy keeps in-frame clones and lacks some. In the table there are about 89,000 clones, 85% of which are singletons. Study-level findings and limits: Specific recognition of CMV antigens was confirmed in vitro for a few chains (all CMV-associated). HLA alleles were associated with around 17,000 TCR beta sequences in a later analysis at 0.05 false discovery rate. Later findings reportedly placed an Asian-associated ancestry cluster below the approximately 700-donor mean for N-insertions. Analysis performed later showed TCR beta chains linked to HLA being more clonally expanded than equally common others.

The chain combines TRBV6-5 with TRBJ1-5; D remains unclear. This clonotype originated in a man aged 40-55 years in good health and CMV-seropositive. The sample comprised PBMCs. CDR3 sequence (DNA): TGTGCCAGCAGTCGTCAATTTAGTCAGCCCCAGCATTTT. Translation: CASSRQFSQPQHF.